These T cell receptor beta chains were read from a single sample in a study of OX40 agonist ivuxolimab in advanced cancers. Here immunoSEQ multiplex PCR was the method, and the copy in TCRdb shows in-frame clones only, minus some. The sample includes about 60,000 clones, around 87% of them seen just once. Sequencing was performed on CD4+ or CD8+ T cells sorted from blood, taken in a trial of the OX40 agonist ivuxolimab. Receptors originate from an adult with an advanced solid tumor such as melanoma, head and neck, liver or kidney cancer. Each CDR3 is given with its conserved first and last residue. A D gene is named only where the DNA matches it firmly. Size is stated for part of the rows, as once, few or many counts, or as a class when the clone is expanded.

v_gene	j_gene	abundance	len	d_gene	CDR3nt	CDR3aa
TRBV5-1	TRBJ1-2	-	14	TRBD1	TGCGCCAGCAGCCCAACAGGGGGAAACTATGGCTACACCTTC	CASSPTGGNYGYTF
TRBV7-8	TRBJ2-7	few	15	TRBD2	TGTGCCAGCAGCTTAGCTTGGGCTAGCGGGAGTCGGCAGTACTTC	CASSLAWASGSRQYF
TRBV7-2	TRBJ1-3	-	15	-	TGTGCCAGCAGCCCCCGCCCAGGGCACGGAAACACCATATATTTT	CASSPRPGHGNTIYF
TRBV5-1	TRBJ1-2	-	13	-	TGCGCCAGCAGCTTGGTTGGTAGGGATGGCTACACCTTC	CASSLVGRDGYTF
TRBV2	TRBJ2-6	-	14	-	TGTGCCAGCACTGGCCTCTCTGGGGCCAACGTCCTGACTTTC	CASTGLSGANVLTF
TRBV6-5	TRBJ1-2	-	13	-	TGTGCCAGCACCGACGAGGGAGTGGGGGTAGTGACCTTC	CASTDEGVGVVTF
TRBV5-6	TRBJ2-3	-	17	TRBD1	TGTGCCAGCAGCTCCAACTCAGGACAGGGGATCACAGATACGCAGTATTTT	CASSSNSGQGITDTQYF
TRBV19	TRBJ1-5	-	13	TRBD1	TGTGCCAGCGGACAGGGGACGAACCAGCCCCAGCATTTT	CASGQGTNQPQHF
TRBV9	TRBJ2-6	-	15	-	TGTGCCAGCAGCGTAACCGGGTTTGGGGCCAACGTCCTGACTTTC	CASSVTGFGANVLTF
TRBV6-6	TRBJ1-1	-	15	-	TGTGCCAGCAGCCTTCCCGGGGGGGCGCGGACTGAAGCTTTCTTT	CASSLPGGARTEAFF
TRBV7-9	TRBJ1-1	-	15	TRBD1	TGTGCCAGCAGCTTACAGGGGGCTGTGAACACTGAAGCTTTCTTT	CASSLQGAVNTEAFF
TRBV5-5	TRBJ2-7	-	14	-	TGTGCCAGCAGCTTGATTCCAGCTGGGACCGAGCAGTACTTC	CASSLIPAGTEQYF
TRBV6-6	TRBJ2-7	-	14	-	TGTGCCATCAGTGATCGGGAGAGTGGCGACGAGCAGTACTTC	CAISDRESGDEQYF
TRBV18	TRBJ1-5	-	14	-	TGTGCCAGCTCACCACGAGTGAGCAATCAGCCCCAGCATTTT	CASSPRVSNQPQHF
TRBV6-5	TRBJ2-7	few	14	TRBD1	TGTGCCAGCAGTACGGGACAGGGGACCTACGAGCAGTACTTC	CASSTGQGTYEQYF
TRBV6-1	TRBJ2-1	-	16	TRBD2	TGTGCCAGCAGTGTTGGTAGCGGGATCGGCTACAATGAGCAGTTCTTC	CASSVGSGIGYNEQFF